This T cell receptor (beta chain) was recorded in a study of T cells in Graves' hyperthyroidism and ophthalmopathy (dated by TCRdb to between 2018 and 2020). In terms of the full investigation: Peripheral blood was collected at initial diagnosis, before any treatment. In addition, the study compared T-cell repertoires in thyroid tissue and in blood from several Graves' hyperthyroidism patients. TCR Vbeta CDR3 sequencing of 130 to 150 peripheral blood samples (43 ophthalmopathy, 70 to 85 hyperthyroidism and some 17 progressor patients) is reported in the paper. Once sampling was done, hyperthyroidism patients were given methimazole at a starting dose of 30 mg daily, whereas ophthalmopathy patients were given high-dose intravenous methylprednisolone. To identify distinguishing TCR V-J signatures, a discovery cohort of around 100 patients was used, comprising under 45 with Graves' ophthalmopathy and around 57 with stable Graves' hyperthyroidism. Prospective prediction of ophthalmopathy was tested in an independent validation cohort consisting of about 20 hyperthyroidism patients and more than 15 patients who later progressed to ophthalmopathy. The approximately 90 discovery patients were randomly split 7:3 into training and test sets. The study at large found these results: In validation, the model predicted progression to ophthalmopathy a median of about 6 months before onset, with over 55% sensitivity and about 72% specificity. In cross-validation, a model built on a 13 V-J signature told ophthalmopathy apart from stable hyperthyroidism with 85% to 90% sensitivity and roughly 81% specificity, and in testing the same model reached 80%/75%. Sample size was not statistically predetermined, and investigators were not blinded to group allocation. Most expanded thyroid clonotypes (frequency above 0.001) were also detected in blood, a finding suggesting that blood repertoires may reflect thyroid immune responses.

With regard to this clonotype: The antigen it recognizes is unknown. One base away there is no much larger clone; base qualities are not given.

From the germline V gene, CDR1 is SGHTA and CDR2 is FQGNSA. The germline ends are 13 bases apart after V is trimmed by 7 bases and J by 4 bases. The CDR3 starts with the cysteine, ends with the phenylalanine, and has 13 residues. CDR3 DNA only is kept here, 39 bases in frame from base 1. The TCR beta CDR3 regions were amplified from RNA transcripts. For the first round of RT-PCR on the TCR CDR3, the HTBI primer set was used together with the Qiagen OneStep RT-PCR kit. A second multiplex PCR round built the libraries, followed by size selection and purification. Sequencing of the libraries was done on an Illumina HiSeq2000 using paired-end 100 bp reads. In the authors' own workflow: SOAPnuke was used to process the raw data, removing reads that contained adapters or uncalled bases, had a mean Phred below 15, or lacked an exact match to the constant primer or identifier. High-quality paired reads were merged using COPE v1.2.5, and each unique nucleotide sequence was defined as a clonotype. Clonotypes were aligned to IMGT TRBV, TRBD and TRBJ reference segments using MiTCR v1.1. Only V-J combinations with frequency above 0.0001, covering 99% to 99.2% of repertoires, were analysed. A TCS score was defined as the ratio between F50 (clonal expansion) and ExV (chaos), using BLOSUM62-based TCRdist between CDR3 peptides within each V-J. Welch's t-statistics and random forest reduced some 510 V-J features to 10 to 15, which were used in a naive Bayes classifier (R e1071). Through fastp at Q25 and MiXCR, TCRdb rebuilt clones from the public reads, retaining in-frame beta chains. Every CDR3 protein is listed once, alongside the most common genes and DNA of its rows. These V and J calls rely on TCRdb rather than the paper's analysis. The sample profile shows 350,000 to 450,000 distinct CDR3 sequences; about 15% of them were found once. The biggest ten clones account for approximately 33% of the sample.

The hyperthyroidism patients were between 18 and 65 years old and newly diagnosed, with a disease duration of less than 2 months. Exclusion was applied to patients with uncontrolled infections, other autoimmune diseases, pregnancy or lactation. Diagnoses were established on the basis of clinical symptoms, serum thyroxine and TRAb, thyroid ultrasound, and orbital computed tomography. Blood from progressor patients was drawn when they were first diagnosed with hyperthyroidism, before any ophthalmopathy symptoms appeared. PBMCs were separated from around 9.1 ml of fresh peripheral blood using Ficoll-Paque density gradient centrifugation. Progressor patients were defined as those initially diagnosed with Graves' hyperthyroidism in whom ophthalmopathy developed during follow-up. Total RNA was extracted with Trizol reagent, and quality was checked on an Agilent 2100 Bioanalyzer.

This TCR was recovered from a woman aged 30 to 39 with Graves' hyperthyroidism that later progressed to Graves' ophthalmopathy. Sequenced material: blood. This chain is built from TRBV7-2 and TRBJ1-1, with no reliable assignment of the D segment. In nucleotides, the sequence is TGTGCCAGCACCGAGGTGGGTGGCACTGAAGCTTTCTTT. Its product reads: CASTEVGGTEAFF. This CDR3, with the reference TRBV7-2 and TRBJ1-1 proteins standing in past its ends, gives the full variable domain GAGVSQSPSNKVTEKGKDVELRCDPISGHTALYWYRQSLGQGLEFLIYFQGNSAPDKSGLPSDRFSAERTGGSVSTLTIQRTQQEDSAVYLCASTEVGGTEAFFGQGTRLTVV.